This entry lists 27 T cell receptor beta chains sequenced from one sample in a study of T cells in Graves' hyperthyroidism and ophthalmopathy. TCR beta CDR3 sequences were amplified from RNA transcripts. When the TCR CDR3 underwent first-round RT-PCR, the HTBI primer set was used. TCRdb used MiXCR to reprocess the multiplex PCR reads, holding one entry per CDR3 protein. The sample lists about 380,000 distinct CDR3 sequences; approximately 13% were seen once. The specimen was blood. These receptors all come from a man aged 25 to 40 with Graves' hyperthyroidism that later progressed to Graves' ophthalmopathy.

This clonotype has ten or more counts. In nucleotides, the CDR3 is TGTGCCAGCAGTATACTAGACGAAGTCACTGAAGCTTTCTTT. As protein: CASSILDEVTEAFF. V and J are TRBV28 and TRBJ1-1; D is undetermined. From germline, CDR1 is MDHEN and CDR2 SYDVKM. Trimming cost V 5 bases and J 4 bases, with 14 bases left between them. The CDR3 covers 14 residues.

The table lists this clonotype with a few counts. The J gene is TRBJ1-2, the V gene TRBV29-1, with 7 bases that match TRBD1. Germline V gene lookup returns CDR1 SQVTM and CDR2 ANQGSEA. The J segment lost 2 bases and the V segment lost 3 bases, leaving 3 bases of the junction unmatched. CDR3 size: 13 residues. The CDR3 sequence is CSVDRGQNYGYTF. CDR3 in DNA: TGCAGCGTTGATAGGGGACAGAACTATGGCTACACCTTC.

On this clonotype itself: This may arise from a read error, as a much more abundant clone is one base away. The V and J genes are TRBV5-1 and TRBJ2-1; 7 bases map to TRBD1. With the DNA end fitting TRBJ2-7 better, the J assignment may be wrong. Germline V gene sequence: CDR1 SGHRS, CDR2 YFSETQ. The CDR3 consists of 15 residues. The CDR3 region is CASSLQGQPYNEQYF. The CDR3 region has the DNA TGCGCCAGCAGCTTACAGGGACAGCCCTACAATGAGCAGTACTTC.

This clonotype was recorded once. The junction departs from the called germline gene at one end, perhaps through a read error. The J gene is TRBJ2-1, the V gene TRBV12-3 or TRBV12-4; D possibly uses TRBD1 or TRBD2 (5 bases each). CDR3 size: 15 residues. CDR3 in amino acids: CAISENRDGYNEQFF. Here the CDR3 DNA reads TGTGCCATCAGTGAGAACCGGGACGGCTACAATGAGCAGTTCTTC.

The CDR3: CASSHPIVGQGKADTQYF. CDR3 bases: TGCGCCAGCAGCCATCCAATTGTAGGACAGGGGAAAGCAGATACGCAGTATTTT. The gene calls are TRBV4-1 and TRBJ2-3; 9 bases fit TRBD1. The germline V gene encodes CDR1 MGHRA and CDR2 YSYEKL. V lost 3 bases and J lost 4; bases outside the gene matches: 14. This CDR3 is built from 18 residues.

The sample holds many counts of this clonotype. The chain carries TRBV12-5 and TRBJ2-7, with D perhaps matching TRBD1 (6 bases). Trimming took off 0 bases at V and 6 bases at J, with 18 bases between the two ends. The CDR3 sequence is 16 residues long. Germline V gene sequence: CDR1 LGHNT, CDR2 FRNRAP. CDR3 DNA: TGTGCTAGTGGTTTGGTTATCAGGACAGACTTGGTCGAGCAGTACTTC. Its protein is CASGLVIRTDLVEQYF.

The table lists this clonotype with a few counts. J is TRBJ2-7 and V is TRBV10-3; 10 bases line up with TRBD2. The CDR3 has 15 amino acids. Trimming took 6 bases from V and 2 from J; bases not matched to a gene: 7. Germline V CDR1 and CDR2: ENHRY, SYGVKD. CDR3 DNA sequence: TGTGCCATCAGACTCCTAGCGGGGGAGACCTACGAGCAGTACTTC. Protein sequence: CAIRLLAGETYEQYF.

A word on this clonotype: Possible read error: a much larger clone is one base away. This CDR3 is CASSVTPTSGVDEQFF. CDR3 in DNA: TGTGCCAGCAGCGTAACCCCTACTAGCGGGGTAGATGAGCAGTTCTTC. The genes are TRBV9 and TRBJ2-1, with TRBD2 identical over 10 bases. V lost 1 base to trimming and J lost 8 bases; unmatched junction nucleotides: 9. This CDR3 region has 16 residues. CDR1 is SGDLS and CDR2 is YYNGEE in the germline V gene.

In this sample, this clonotype turned up a few times. The genes are TRBV9 and TRBJ2-1, with D possibly matching TRBD1 (5 bases). Between the trimmed V and J ends, which lost 0 bases and 5 bases, there was a span of 12 bases. CDR1 is SGDLS and CDR2 is YYNGEE in the germline V gene. This CDR3 is built from 15 residues. The DNA of the CDR3 is TGTGCCAGCAGCGTAGAAGGGGTGACGGACAATGAGCAGTTCTTC. Its protein product is CASSVEGVTDNEQFF.

Concerning this clonotype itself: A much larger clone lies one base from this, so it may be a read error. The genes are TRBV3-1 and TRBJ2-5; 8 nucleotides line up with TRBD2. V shed 1 base, J shed 1 base, and the junction held 5 bases outside the gene matches. The CDR3 totals 16 residues. Looked up from germline, CDR1 is LGHDT and CDR2 is YNNKEL (reference sequence). The CDR3 loop is CASSQGTSRGQETQYF. The CDR3 DNA reads as TGTGCCAGCAGCCAAGGGACTAGCAGGGGCCAAGAGACCCAGTACTTC.

This clonotype has at least ten counts. The rearrangement uses TRBV7-9 and TRBJ1-5; 8 nucleotides match TRBD1. The ends lost 8 bases at V and 2 bases at J; junction bases unmatched: 11. Germline lookup yields CDR1 SEHNR and CDR2 FQNEAQ (reference sequence). The CDR3 contains 16 residues. The CDR3 sequence: CASLPSGGVGNQPQHF. CDR3 bases: TGTGCCAGCCTCCCCTCAGGGGGCGTTGGCAATCAGCCCCAGCATTTT.

The sample holds a few counts of this clonotype. The rearrangement uses TRBV9 and TRBJ2-5; D may be TRBD2 (7 bases). CDR3 size: 14 residues. Germline V gene sequence: CDR1 SGDLS, CDR2 YYNGEE. V was clipped by 4 bases and J by 1 base, with 11 bases between them. The CDR3 here is CASSSGGLQETQYF. CDR3 sequence (DNA): TGTGCCAGCAGCTCCGGGGGGCTCCAAGAGACCCAGTACTTC.

The chain carries TRBV20-1 and TRBJ1-2; maybe TRBD1 (6 bases). The ends were cut back, 6 bases at V and 4 bases at J, with 18 bases in the middle. Germline values: CDR1 DFQATT, CDR2 SNEGSKA (reference sequence). CDR3 length: 14 residues. The CDR3 sequence is CSARDTETLYGYTF. The CDR3 coding sequence is TGCAGTGCCCGGGACACCGAAACCCTCTATGGCTACACCTTC.

This clonotype occurred a few times. The chain is built from TRBV7-9 and TRBJ2-2; no firm D call. The CDR3 totals 15 residues. V dropped 5 bases and J dropped 4 bases, with 14 bases sitting between them. Germline V lookup: CDR1 SEHNR, CDR2 FQNEAQ (reference sequence). The CDR3 here is CASSPPWASTGELFF. CDR3 nucleotides: TGTGCCAGCAGCCCGCCGTGGGCGAGCACCGGGGAGCTGTTTTTT.

This clonotype showed up many times. V gene TRBV6-1 combines with J gene TRBJ2-1; 10 nucleotides line up with TRBD2. This CDR3 spans 16 amino acids. Per the germline V gene, CDR1 is MNHNS and CDR2 is SASEGT. Unmatched junction bases numbered 9, after V lost 4 bases and J lost 6 bases. The CDR3 sequence is CASSVILAGHVNEQFF. CDR3 DNA sequence: TGTGCCAGCAGTGTCATACTAGCGGGGCATGTCAATGAGCAGTTCTTC.

This clonotype came up many times. The genes are TRBV9 and TRBJ2-7; D perhaps matches TRBD1 (5 bases). This CDR3 is 16 amino acids long. CDR1 and CDR2 (germline): SGDLS, YYNGEE. The V and J ends lost 0 bases and 4 bases respectively, with 17 bases between them. CDR3 nucleotide sequence: TGTGCCAGCAGCGTAGCCCGACAGACCACACCTTACGAGCAGTACTTC. Protein: CASSVARQTTPYEQYF.

This clonotype was found a few times. This sequence joins TRBV3-1 and TRBJ1-6, with D perhaps TRBD1 (5 bases). The germline gives CDR1 LGHDT, CDR2 YNNKEL (reference sequence). This CDR3 comprises 15 residues. Trimming stripped 4 bases from V and 11 bases from J, with 18 bases between. The CDR3: CASSPIQGSRAPLHF. The CDR3, as DNA: TGTGCCAGCAGCCCAATCCAGGGCTCCAGGGCACCCCTCCACTTT.

This clonotype was detected many times. The chain links TRBV11-2 to TRBJ1-5; TRBD1 agrees at 8 bases. Germline CDR1 and CDR2: SGHAT and FQNNGV. The CDR3 runs to 15 residues. The junction had 8 bases not matched to a gene; V was cut back by 3 bases and J by 7 bases. CDR3 region: CASSFSGGASQPQHF. The CDR3 DNA follows: TGTGCCAGCAGCTTCTCAGGGGGCGCGAGCCAGCCCCAGCATTTT. Full variable domain (rest looked up from reference TRBV11-2 and TRBJ1-5): EAGVAQSPRYKIIEKRQSVAFWCNPISGHATLYWYQQILGQGPKLLIQFQNNGVVDDSQLPKDRFSAERLKGVDSTLKIQPAKLEDSAVYLCASSFSGGASQPQHFGDGTRLSIL.

There are many counts of this clonotype. The chain recombines TRBV7-9 with TRBJ1-1; the D is unclear. This CDR3 region has 12 residues. V lost 7 bases, J lost 2 bases, and 8 bases lay in between. The germline V gene encodes CDR1 SEHNR and CDR2 FQNEAQ (reference sequence). CDR3 residues: CASNKDNTEAFF. In nucleotides, the CDR3 is TGTGCCAGCAATAAGGATAACACTGAAGCTTTCTTT. Full variable domain (remainder filled in from reference TRBV7-9 and TRBJ1-1): DTGVSQNPRHKITKRGQNVTFRCDPISEHNRLYWYRQTLGQGPEFLTYFQNEAQLEKSRLLSDRFSAERPKGSFSTLEIQRTEQGDSAMYLCASNKDNTEAFFGQGTRLTVV.

This chain uses TRBV6-1 with TRBJ2-3, with D uncertain. Germline loops: CDR1 MNHNS, CDR2 SASEGT. V was trimmed by 6 bases and J by 4 bases, leaving 8 bases between them. The CDR3 loop spans 12 amino acids. The CDR3, as DNA: TGTGCCAGCAGGGGGTACGCAGATACGCAGTATTTT. Its translation: CASRGYADTQYF.

This clonotype was observed many times. The chain is built from TRBV12-3 or TRBV12-4 and TRBJ2-5, with D perhaps TRBD1 or TRBD2 (5 bases each). V was cut by 2 bases and J by 5 bases, with 9 bases left in between. This CDR3 contains 13 residues. The CDR3 loop reads CASSLWGGETQYF. The CDR3 nucleotides are TGTGCCAGCAGTTTATGGGGCGGGGAGACCCAGTACTTC.

This clonotype has a handful of counts. The CDR3 DNA is TGTGCCAGCAGCTCTCGCCCCGTTAGCGGGGGGCAAGATGAGCAGTTCTTC. Amino acid sequence: CASSSRPVSGGQDEQFF. The chain has TRBV7-9 and TRBJ2-1, with 10 bases fitting TRBD2. Losses at the gene ends were 4 bases for V and 8 bases for J; bases not matched to a gene: 14. Per the germline V gene, CDR1 is SEHNR and CDR2 is FQNEAQ (reference sequence). The CDR3 sequence is 17 residues long.

At least ten counts were recorded for this clonotype. The V call is TRBV6-1, the J call TRBJ2-7; D is uncertain. Germline V gives CDR1 MNHNS, CDR2 SASEGT. This CDR3 contains 15 residues. V lost 5 bases and J 3 bases, leaving 17 bases between the germline ends. The CDR3 DNA sequence: TGTGCCAGCAGTTACGGATCCTCCTCGGGCTACGAGCAGTACTTC. Its protein is CASSYGSSSGYEQYF.

This clonotype was recorded many times. The CDR3 is CASTGGLAGGTDTQYF. CDR3 DNA: TGTGCCAGCACAGGGGGACTAGCGGGGGGCACAGATACGCAGTATTTT. The chain recombines TRBV6-1 with TRBJ2-3; 14 bases agree with TRBD2. V lost 7 bases and J lost 1; bases outside the gene matches: 4. The CDR3 sequence is 16 residues long. The germline V gene encodes CDR1 MNHNS and CDR2 SASEGT.

This clonotype showed up just a few times. The genes are TRBV9 and TRBJ2-6, with D uncertain. Germline CDR1 is SGDLS and CDR2 is YYNGEE. The CDR3 loop spans 16 amino acids. The germline V and J ends were trimmed by 0 bases and 0 bases, with 7 bases remaining between them. The CDR3 here is CASSVDLGSGANVLTF. CDR3 bases: TGTGCCAGCAGCGTAGACTTAGGCTCTGGGGCCAACGTCCTGACTTTC.

Worth noting for this clonotype: This may arise from a read error, as a much more abundant clone is one base away. The J gene is TRBJ1-1, the V gene TRBV14; D not resolved. The length of the CDR3 is 13 residues. The V gene lost 4 bases and the J gene lost 4 bases, with 10 bases spanning the gap. CDR1 and CDR2 (germline): SGHDN, FVKESK. Written as DNA, the CDR3 is TGTGCCAGCAGCCCCACCTGGGGCACTGAAGCTTTCTTT. It is translated as CASSPTWGTEAFF.

This clonotype was observed at least ten times. The CDR3: CASSRTGWTDTQYF. The CDR3 DNA reads as TGTGCCAGCAGCCGGACAGGGTGGACAGATACGCAGTATTTT. The chain employs TRBV7-2 and TRBJ2-3; 8 bases fit TRBD1. Germline CDR1 is SGHTA and CDR2 is FQGNSA. V trimming: 5 bases; J trimming: 3 bases; junction bases outside the gene matches: 4. The CDR3 has 14 amino acids.